The rows below give T cell receptor beta chains drawn from one sample of a study of cytomegalovirus exposure and HLA in healthy donors. TCRdb's copy holds only in-frame clones and misses some; the assay was immunoSEQ multiplex PCR. The profile shows under 200,000 clones, nearly 80% of them singletons. The sequenced sample was PBMCs. The receptors stem from a man over 45 in good health and CMV-seropositive. Each CDR3 is given with its conserved first and last residue. A D gene is named only where the DNA matches it firmly. Clone size is shown for a subset of rows, as once, few, many or a class of expanded clone.

TRBJ1-4	TRBV14	TRBD1	NA	CASSPRQGSNEKLFF	TGTGCCAGCAGCCCCCGACAGGGCAGTAATGAAAAACTGTTTTTT
TRBJ1-1	TRBV2	TRBD1	NA	CASKGQRNTEAFF	TGTGCCAGCAAGGGACAGAGGAACACTGAAGCTTTCTTT
TRBJ1-3	TRBV9	NA	NA	CASSPGNTIYF	TGTGCCAGCAGCCCGGGAAACACCATATATTTT
TRBJ1-3	TRBV5-4	NA	NA	CASSLQGFSGNTIYF	TGTGCCAGCAGCTTACAGGGATTCTCTGGAAACACCATATATTTT
TRBJ1-6	TRBV5-4	NA	NA	CASSPDWSSYNSPLHF	TGTGCCAGCAGCCCGGACTGGAGCTCCTATAATTCACCCCTCCACTTT
TRBJ2-5	TRBV19	TRBD2	NA	CASSISTSGVQETQYF	TGTGCCAGTAGTATCTCGACTAGCGGGGTCCAAGAGACCCAGTACTTC
TRBJ2-7	TRBV7-9	NA	once	CASSSPGNSYEQYF	TGTGCCAGCAGCTCCCCCGGGAACTCCTACGAGCAGTACTTC
TRBJ1-5	TRBV28	TRBD1	once	CASSLQGASNQPQHF	TGTGCCAGCAGCTTACAGGGGGCGAGCAATCAGCCCCAGCATTTT
TRBJ2-2	TRBV29-1	NA	once	CSVRELARTGELFF	TGCAGCGTTCGCGAACTCGCGCGCACCGGGGAGCTGTTTTTT
TRBJ1-1	TRBV16	NA	NA	CASSQSPGSNTEAFF	TGTGCCAGCAGCCAATCACCGGGATCAAACACTGAAGCTTTCTTT
TRBJ1-6	TRBV28	TRBD1	NA	CASSSGTGSKPLHF	TGTGCCAGCAGCTCCGGGACAGGGTCGAAACCCCTCCACTTT
TRBJ1-4	TRBV13	TRBD1	NA	CASSSGTGRYHNEKLFF	TGTGCCAGCAGCTCTGGGACAGGGAGGTACCACAATGAAAAACTGTTTTTT
TRBJ2-3	TRBV19	NA	NA	CASMSYTDTQYF	TGTGCCAGTATGTCTTACACAGATACGCAGTATTTT
TRBJ1-4	TRBV7-9	NA	few	CASSLGGYEKLFF	TGTGCCAGCAGCCTTGGAGGGTACGAAAAACTGTTTTTT
TRBJ2-3	TRBV7-2	NA	NA	CASSLSSRTDTQYF	TGTGCCAGCAGCTTATCCAGTCGCACAGATACGCAGTATTTT
TRBJ1-5	TRBV5-4	TRBD1	few	CASSWNSGQGALSNQPQHF	TGTGCCAGCAGCTGGAACTCGGGACAGGGAGCCCTTAGCAATCAGCCCCAGCATTTT
TRBJ1-6	TRBV2	TRBD1	NA	CASSARDRGGLTVISPLHF	TGTGCCAGCAGTGCCAGGGACAGGGGTGGTCTTACGGTTATTTCACCCCTCCACTTT
TRBJ1-4	TRBV6-6	NA	once	CASSYSGGANEKLFF	TGTGCCAGCAGTTACTCGGGGGGGGCTAATGAAAAACTGTTTTTT
TRBJ2-7	TRBV28	TRBD2	NA	CASTRLAGAPGEQYF	TGTGCCAGCACGAGACTAGCGGGGGCGCCCGGAGAGCAGTACTTC
TRBJ1-4	TRBV28	NA	NA	CASSYQGASEKLFF	TGTGCCAGCAGTTACCAGGGTGCGAGTGAAAAACTGTTTTTT
TRBJ2-1	TRBV5-8	TRBD1	NA	CASSAGQGRLDEQFF	TGTGCCAGCAGCGCTGGACAGGGGAGGCTGGATGAGCAGTTCTTC
TRBJ1-5	TRBV30	NA	NA	CAWSTPRPGGLGNQPQHF	TGTGCCTGGAGTACTCCCCGCCCGGGGGGCCTGGGCAATCAGCCCCAGCATTTT
TRBJ1-2	TRBV6-5	TRBD1	few	CASSWGDSAYTF	TGTGCCAGCAGTTGGGGGGACAGTGCCTACACCTTC
TRBJ2-1	TRBV6-5	TRBD2	once	CASSYAGTSEDEQFF	TGTGCCAGCAGTTACGCGGGGACTAGCGAGGATGAGCAGTTCTTC
TRBJ1-1	TRBV20-1	NA	NA	CSAWDFEAFF	TGCAGTGCCTGGGACTTTGAAGCTTTCTTT
TRBJ1-5	TRBV10-2	NA	NA	CASSEGASTRPQHF	TGCGCCAGCAGTGAGGGAGCCTCCACTCGGCCCCAGCATTTT
TRBJ1-6	TRBV19	NA	NA	CASSMSFQGSSYNSPLHF	TGTGCCAGTAGTATGTCTTTCCAGGGGAGCTCCTATAATTCACCCCTCCACTTT
TRBJ2-2	TRBV30	NA	once	CACDSLTGELFF	TGTGCCTGTGACAGTTTAACCGGGGAGCTGTTTTTT
TRBJ2-3	TRBV5-1	TRBD1	few	CASRSQPGGLADTQYF	TGCGCCAGCAGATCTCAGCCAGGGGGTTTGGCAGATACGCAGTATTTT
TRBJ2-7	TRBV2	NA	NA	CASSVSEQYF	TGTGCCAGCAGTGTTAGCGAGCAGTACTTC
TRBJ2-1	TRBV9	NA	NA	CASSVTGGTYNEQFF	TGTGCCAGCAGCGTAACTGGGGGCACCTACAATGAGCAGTTCTTC
TRBJ2-2	TRBV18	NA	few	CASSPQGGGPNTGELFF	TGTGCCAGCTCACCACAAGGAGGGGGCCCGAACACCGGGGAGCTGTTTTTT
TRBJ2-1	TRBV18	NA	NA	CASSPPQGKGNEQFF	TGTGCCAGCTCACCACCACAGGGAAAGGGCAATGAGCAGTTCTTC
TRBJ2-1	TRBV6-1	NA	NA	CASSEAARYEQFF	TGTGCCAGCAGTGAAGCGGCCAGGTACGAGCAGTTCTTC
TRBJ1-5	TRBV5-6	NA	NA	CASSLAHDRGGQPQHF	TGTGCCAGCAGCTTGGCGCATGACCGCGGGGGGCAGCCCCAGCATTTT
TRBJ2-7	TRBV28	NA	NA	CASGKGRRSSYEQYF	TGTGCCAGCGGGAAAGGACGGAGGAGCTCCTACGAGCAGTACTTC
TRBJ2-2	TRBV10-1	NA	NA	CASSAMVGSLNTGELFF	TGCGCCAGCAGTGCAATGGTGGGGAGTTTGAACACCGGGGAGCTGTTTTTT
TRBJ1-4	TRBV4-1	TRBD1	NA	CASSQDSRGQGEKLFF	TGCGCCAGCAGCCAAGATAGCAGGGGGCAGGGTGAAAAACTGTTTTTT
TRBJ1-5	TRBV7-9	NA	NA	CASSLGGDSVGNQPQHF	TGTGCCAGCAGCTTAGGGGGCGACAGCGTGGGCAATCAGCCCCAGCATTTT
TRBJ2-2	TRBV5-5	NA	NA	CASSLGLTGSAGELFF	TGTGCCAGCAGCTTGGGTTTAACGGGTTCGGCCGGGGAGCTGTTTTTT
TRBJ1-3	TRBV28	NA	NA	CASSPNSGTDISGNTIYF	TGTGCCAGCAGTCCAAACTCGGGGACTGACATCTCTGGAAACACCATATATTTT
TRBJ1-1	TRBV30	NA	NA	CASYRTEAFF	TGTGCCTCCTATCGCACTGAAGCTTTCTTT
TRBJ2-5	TRBV6-1	NA	few	CASSQGKETQYF	TGTGCCAGCAGCCAGGGTAAAGAGACCCAGTACTTC
TRBJ2-2	TRBV5-8	NA	NA	CASSLEEGTGELFF	TGTGCCAGCAGCTTGGAGGAGGGAACCGGGGAGCTGTTTTTT
TRBJ1-1	TRBV6-1	NA	NA	CASSTPTGRAAFF	TGTGCCAGCAGCACCCCAACGGGGAGGGCTGCTTTCTTT
TRBJ2-7	TRBV5-1	NA	NA	CASSSPAGKVEYEQYF	TGCGCCAGCAGCTCCCCGGCGGGGAAGGTGGAGTACGAGCAGTACTTC
TRBJ2-3	TRBV6-4	TRBD2	once	CASSRGLAGGNTDTQYF	TGTGCCAGCAGTCGGGGACTAGCGGGGGGAAACACAGATACGCAGTATTTT
TRBJ2-1	TRBV5-6	TRBD2	NA	CASSGGGDEQFF	TGTGCCAGCAGCGGCGGGGGAGATGAGCAGTTCTTC
TRBJ1-1	TRBV5-6	TRBD1	few	CASSLGTGDTEAFF	TGTGCCAGCAGCCTCGGGACAGGGGACACTGAAGCTTTCTTT
TRBJ1-3	TRBV4-2	TRBD1	NA	CASSLGTDRGGNTIYF	TGTGCCAGCAGCCTAGGGACAGATCGAGGTGGAAACACCATATATTTT
TRBJ1-5	TRBV4-1	NA	NA	CASSQGNYLSNQPQHF	TGCGCCAGCAGCCAAGGTAATTATCTCAGCAATCAGCCCCAGCATTTT
TRBJ1-1	TRBV15	TRBD1	NA	CATSRAGQTNTEAFF	TGTGCCACCAGCAGAGCGGGACAGACGAACACTGAAGCTTTCTTT
TRBJ2-2	TRBV6-1	NA	NA	CASSVPQDTGELFF	TGTGCCAGCAGCGTACCCCAGGACACCGGGGAGCTGTTTTTT
TRBJ2-2	TRBV6-1	TRBD1	few	CASRGQGAYGELFF	TGTGCCAGCAGGGGGCAGGGGGCGTACGGGGAGCTGTTTTTT
TRBJ1-2	TRBV7-2	NA	NA	CASSGGGQGFGYTF	TGTGCCAGCAGCGGCGGGGGGCAGGGTTTTGGCTACACCTTC
TRBJ2-1	TRBV19	NA	NA	CASSIAGLNEQFF	TGTGCCAGTAGTATCGCTGGGCTCAATGAGCAGTTCTTC
TRBJ2-7	TRBV12-5	NA	few	CASGDGPAGILYEQYF	TGTGCTAGTGGGGATGGGCCCGCCGGGATCTTGTACGAGCAGTACTTC